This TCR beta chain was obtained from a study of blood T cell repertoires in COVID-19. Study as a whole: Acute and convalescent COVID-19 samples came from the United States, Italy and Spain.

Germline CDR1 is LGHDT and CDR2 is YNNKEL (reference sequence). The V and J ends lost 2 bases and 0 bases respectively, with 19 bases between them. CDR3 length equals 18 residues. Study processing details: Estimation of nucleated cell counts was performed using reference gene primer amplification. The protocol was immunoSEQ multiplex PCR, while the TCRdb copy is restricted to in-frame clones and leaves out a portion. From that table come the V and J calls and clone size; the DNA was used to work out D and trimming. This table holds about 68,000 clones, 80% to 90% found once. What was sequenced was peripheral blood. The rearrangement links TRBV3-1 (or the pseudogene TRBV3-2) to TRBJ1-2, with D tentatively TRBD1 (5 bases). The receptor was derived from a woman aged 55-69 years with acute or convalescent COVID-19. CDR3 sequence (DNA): TGTGCCAGCAGCCAATGGCCGGACATTTTAACGACTAACTATGGCTACACCTTC. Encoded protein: CASSQWPDILTTNYGYTF.